A selection of T cell receptor beta chains follows, all from one sample in a study of blood T cells in healthy people across ages. TCRdb reprocessed the 5' RACE reads with MiXCR, giving one entry per CDR3 protein. The sample includes hundreds of thousands of distinct CDR3 sequences, about 26% of them seen just once. The same data also contributed to another study, on T cells of mothers and their children.

The sequenced sample was blood. Every receptor here comes from a boy under 10 years old in good health. The CDR3 runs from the conserved cysteine through the conserved F or W. D genes are given only for firm matches. Clone size is not always given. Where it is, it says once, few, many or a class for expanded clones.

V	size	J	D	CDR3	DNA
TRBV24-1	few	TRBJ2-2	.	CATSDPGADRSVFNTGELFF	TGTGCCACCAGTGACCCCGGTGCTGACAGATCTGTCTTTAACACCGGGGAGCTGTTTTTT
TRBV7-8	.	TRBJ2-5	.	CASSLRTTGETQYF	TGTGCCAGCAGCTTAAGGACGACTGGGGAGACCCAGTACTTC
TRBV2	few	TRBJ1-5	TRBD1	CATSGGDQPQHF	TGTGCCACCTCAGGGGGAGATCAGCCCCAGCATTTT
TRBV12-3/TRBV12-4	.	TRBJ2-7	.	CASSRTGRDVYEQYF	TGTGCCAGCAGCCGAACCGGTCGAGACGTCTACGAGCAGTACTTC
TRBV29-1	.	TRBJ2-7	TRBD1	CSVDIPGQAYEQYF	TGCAGCGTTGACATCCCGGGACAGGCCTACGAGCAGTACTTC
TRBV4-1	.	TRBJ2-7	.	CASSLWTADEQYF	TGCGCCAGCAGCCTCTGGACAGCTGACGAGCAGTACTTC
TRBV25-1	few	TRBJ2-4	.	CASSETVKNIQYF	TGTGCCAGCAGTGAGACCGTAAAAAACATTCAGTACTTC
TRBV12-3/TRBV12-4	few	TRBJ2-3	.	CASSPGDTSTDTQYF	TGTGCCAGCAGCCCGGGAGATACTAGCACAGATACGCAGTATTTT
TRBV20-1	few	TRBJ2-7	.	CSGSEAPSYEQYF	TGCAGTGGGAGTGAGGCTCCTTCCTACGAGCAGTACTTC
TRBV20-1	.	TRBJ1-2	.	CSATFPHLPNYGYTF	TGCAGTGCCACGTTCCCCCACTTACCTAACTATGGCTACACCTTC
TRBV12-3/TRBV12-4	.	TRBJ2-7	.	CASSDARFIYEQYF	TGTGCCAGCAGCGACGCCAGGTTCATCTACGAGCAGTACTTC
TRBV3-1	few	TRBJ1-2	.	CASSLTNNYGYTF	TGTGCCAGCAGCCTCACAAATAACTATGGCTACACCTTC
TRBV13	.	TRBJ2-3	.	CASGTGGTQYF	TGTGCCAGCGGAACCGGGGGTACGCAGTATTTT
TRBV20-1	.	TRBJ2-1	TRBD1	CSARDETGRQFF	TGCAGTGCTAGAGATGAGACAGGGCGGCAGTTCTTC
TRBV5-1	.	TRBJ2-3	.	CASSFREPTDTQYF	TGCGCCAGCAGCTTCCGGGAGCCCACAGATACGCAGTATTTT
TRBV2	.	TRBJ2-1	TRBD1	CASTGQGSSYNEQFF	TGTGCCAGCACCGGACAGGGAAGCTCCTACAATGAGCAGTTCTTC
TRBV5-3	.	TRBJ2-3	.	CDRSSRADYNTDTQYF	TGTGACAGAAGCTCCCGGGCCGACTACAACACAGATACGCAGTATTTT
TRBV5-1	.	TRBJ2-5	TRBD2	CASSPLTSGGQETQYF	TGCGCCAGCAGCCCACTAACTAGCGGGGGTCAAGAGACCCAGTACTTC